This T cell receptor beta chain was identified during a study of blood T cell repertoires in COVID-19. About the research overall: Samples taken during acute and convalescent COVID-19 were collected in the United States, Italy and Spain. PBMCs, B-cell-depleted T cells, or T cells were the source of the cDNA or gDNA that made up the material.

Per the germline V gene, CDR1 is SGHAT and CDR2 is FQNNGV. The CDR3 sequence is 13 residues long. Between the trimmed V and J ends, which lost 6 bases and 6 bases, there was a span of 13 bases. Original data processing: Amplification with reference gene primers provided the estimates of nucleated cell counts. Method: immunoSEQ multiplex PCR; TCRdb's copy keeps in-frame clones and lacks some. D and trimming come from the DNA, and the V and J calls and clone size come from that table. Of about 140,000 clones listed, 65% to 85% were seen once; the top ten hold 8% to 9%. The rearrangement joins TRBV11-2 to TRBJ2-3; a weak D match, TRBD2 (5 bases). The receptor's source is a man aged 25-45 years with COVID-19, enrolled during active disease. Sequenced material: peripheral blood. CDR3 sequence (DNA): TGTGCCAGCAGACAACCAGCGGCCGATACGCAGTATTTT. Translation: CASRQPAADTQYF. Supplemented by reference TRBV11-2 and TRBJ2-3, the full variable domain reads EAGVAQSPRYKIIEKRQSVAFWCNPISGHATLYWYQQILGQGPKLLIQFQNNGVVDDSQLPKDRFSAERLKGVDSTLKIQPAKLEDSAVYLCASRQPAADTQYFGPGTRLTVL.